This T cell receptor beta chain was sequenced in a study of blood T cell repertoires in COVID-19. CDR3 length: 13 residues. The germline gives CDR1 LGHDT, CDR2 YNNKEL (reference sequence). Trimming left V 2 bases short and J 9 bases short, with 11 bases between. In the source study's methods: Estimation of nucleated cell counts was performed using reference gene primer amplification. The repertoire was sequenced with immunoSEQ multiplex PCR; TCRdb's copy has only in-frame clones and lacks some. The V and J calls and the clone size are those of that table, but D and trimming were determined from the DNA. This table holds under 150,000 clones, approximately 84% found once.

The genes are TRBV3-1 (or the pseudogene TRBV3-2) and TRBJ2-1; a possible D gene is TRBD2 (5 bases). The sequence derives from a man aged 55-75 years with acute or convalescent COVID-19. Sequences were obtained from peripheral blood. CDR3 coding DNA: TGTGCCAGCAGCCAATTAGGACGGGGTGAGCAGTTCTTC. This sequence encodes CASSQLGRGEQFF.